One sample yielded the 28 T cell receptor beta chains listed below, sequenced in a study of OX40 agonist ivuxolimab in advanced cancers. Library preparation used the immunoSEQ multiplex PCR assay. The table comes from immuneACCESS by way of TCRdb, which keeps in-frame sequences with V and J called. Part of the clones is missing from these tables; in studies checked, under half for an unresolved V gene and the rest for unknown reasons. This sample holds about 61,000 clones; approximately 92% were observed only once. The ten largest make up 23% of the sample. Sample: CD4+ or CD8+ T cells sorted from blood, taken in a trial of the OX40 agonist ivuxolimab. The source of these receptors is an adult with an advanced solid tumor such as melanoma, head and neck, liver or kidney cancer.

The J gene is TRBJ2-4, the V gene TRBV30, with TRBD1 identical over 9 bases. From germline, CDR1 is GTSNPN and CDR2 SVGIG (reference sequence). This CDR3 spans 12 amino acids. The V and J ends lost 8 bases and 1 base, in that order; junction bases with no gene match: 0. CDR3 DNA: TGTGCCGGACAGGGGGCCAAAAACATTCAGTACTTC. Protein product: CAGQGAKNIQYF.

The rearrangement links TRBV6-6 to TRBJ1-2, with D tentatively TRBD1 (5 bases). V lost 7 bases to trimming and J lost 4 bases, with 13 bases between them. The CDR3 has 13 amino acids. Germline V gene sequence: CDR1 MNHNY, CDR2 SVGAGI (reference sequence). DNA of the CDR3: TGTGCCAGCACCATGGACATCTCCTATGGCTACACCTTC. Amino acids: CASTMDISYGYTF.

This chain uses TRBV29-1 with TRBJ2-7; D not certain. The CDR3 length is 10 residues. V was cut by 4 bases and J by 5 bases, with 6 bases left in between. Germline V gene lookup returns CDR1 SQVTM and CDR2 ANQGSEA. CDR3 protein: CSVVYDEQYF. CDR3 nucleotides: TGCAGCGTTGTATACGACGAGCAGTACTTC.

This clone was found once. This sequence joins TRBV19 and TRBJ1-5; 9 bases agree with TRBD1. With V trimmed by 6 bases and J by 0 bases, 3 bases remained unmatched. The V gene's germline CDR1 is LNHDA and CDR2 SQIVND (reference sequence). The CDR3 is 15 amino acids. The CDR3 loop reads CASSRDRDSNQPQHF. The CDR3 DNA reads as TGTGCCAGTAGCCGGGACAGGGATAGCAATCAGCCCCAGCATTTT.

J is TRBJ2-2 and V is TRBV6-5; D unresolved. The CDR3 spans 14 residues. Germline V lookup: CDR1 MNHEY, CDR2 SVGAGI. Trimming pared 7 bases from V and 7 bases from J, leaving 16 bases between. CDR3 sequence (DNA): TGTGCCAGCATAGCAGCAGCTGTGGGCGGGGAGCTGTTTTTT. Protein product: CASIAAAVGGELFF.

The DNA for the CDR3 is TGTGCCAGTAGTATGGGCCCAACTAGCGGGGTGCTCACAGATACGCAGTATTTT. Protein product: CASSMGPTSGVLTDTQYF. The chain recombines TRBV19 with TRBJ2-3; TRBD2 agrees at 10 bases. The germline gives CDR1 LNHDA, CDR2 SQIVND (reference sequence). The CDR3 covers 18 residues. The V gene end was trimmed by 3 bases and the J gene end by 2 bases; junction bases not matched to a gene: 11.

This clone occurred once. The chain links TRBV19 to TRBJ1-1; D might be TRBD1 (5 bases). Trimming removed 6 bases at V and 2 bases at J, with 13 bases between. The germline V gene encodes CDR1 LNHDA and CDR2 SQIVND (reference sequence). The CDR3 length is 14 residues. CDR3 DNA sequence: TGTGCCAGTAGCCCCAGGGTGGCCAACACTGAAGCTTTCTTT. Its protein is CASSPRVANTEAFF.

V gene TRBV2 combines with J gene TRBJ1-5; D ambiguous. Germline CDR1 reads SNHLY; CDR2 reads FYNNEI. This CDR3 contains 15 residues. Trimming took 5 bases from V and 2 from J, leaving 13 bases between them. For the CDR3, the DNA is TGTGCCAGCAGTCCCGGGCAGGTAGGCAATCAGCCCCAGCATTTT. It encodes CASSPGQVGNQPQHF.

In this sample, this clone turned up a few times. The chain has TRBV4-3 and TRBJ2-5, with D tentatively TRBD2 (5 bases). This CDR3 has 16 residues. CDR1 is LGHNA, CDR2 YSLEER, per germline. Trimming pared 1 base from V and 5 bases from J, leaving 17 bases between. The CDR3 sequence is CASSQGESGPSETQYF. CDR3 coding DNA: TGCGCCAGCAGCCAAGGGGAGTCCGGACCGTCGGAGACCCAGTACTTC.

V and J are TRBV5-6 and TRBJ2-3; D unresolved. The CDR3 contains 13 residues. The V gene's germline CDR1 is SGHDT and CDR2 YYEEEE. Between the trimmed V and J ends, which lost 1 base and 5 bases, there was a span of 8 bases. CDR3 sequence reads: CASSLLVVDTQYF. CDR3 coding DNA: TGTGCCAGCAGCTTGCTGGTGGTAGATACGCAGTATTTT.

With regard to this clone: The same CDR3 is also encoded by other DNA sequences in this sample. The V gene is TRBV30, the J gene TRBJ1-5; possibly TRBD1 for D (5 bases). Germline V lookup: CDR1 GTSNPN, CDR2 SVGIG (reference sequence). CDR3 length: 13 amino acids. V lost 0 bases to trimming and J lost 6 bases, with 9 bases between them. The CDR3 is CAWSVGDGQPQHF. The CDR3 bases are TGTGCCTGGAGTGTAGGGGACGGTCAGCCCCAGCATTTT. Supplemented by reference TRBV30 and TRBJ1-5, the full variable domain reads SQTIHQWPATLVQPVGSPLSLECTVEGTSNPNLYWYRQAAGRGLQLLFYSVGIGQISSEVPQNLSASRPQDRQFILSSKKLLLSDSGFYLCAWSVGDGQPQHFGDGTRLSIL.

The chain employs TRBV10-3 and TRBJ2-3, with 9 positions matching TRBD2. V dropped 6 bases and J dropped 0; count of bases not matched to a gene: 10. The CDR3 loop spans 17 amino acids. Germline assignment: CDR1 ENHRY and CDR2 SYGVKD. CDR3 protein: CAIRSTSSGTSTDTQYF. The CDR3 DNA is TGTGCCATCAGGTCAACCTCTAGCGGGACTAGCACAGATACGCAGTATTTT.

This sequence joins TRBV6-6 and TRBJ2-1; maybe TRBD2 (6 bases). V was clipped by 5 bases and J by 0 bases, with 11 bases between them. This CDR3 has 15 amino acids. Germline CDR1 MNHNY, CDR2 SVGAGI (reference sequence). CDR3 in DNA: TGTGCCAGCAGTCCCCGGGGGAGCTCCTACAATGAGCAGTTCTTC. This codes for CASSPRGSSYNEQFF.

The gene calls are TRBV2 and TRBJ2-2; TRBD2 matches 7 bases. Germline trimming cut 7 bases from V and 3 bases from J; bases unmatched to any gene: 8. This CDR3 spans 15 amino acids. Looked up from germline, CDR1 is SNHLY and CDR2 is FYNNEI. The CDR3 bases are TGTGCCAGCAAAGGTCTGGCGGGAGACACCGGGGAGCTGTTTTTT. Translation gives CASKGLAGDTGELFF.

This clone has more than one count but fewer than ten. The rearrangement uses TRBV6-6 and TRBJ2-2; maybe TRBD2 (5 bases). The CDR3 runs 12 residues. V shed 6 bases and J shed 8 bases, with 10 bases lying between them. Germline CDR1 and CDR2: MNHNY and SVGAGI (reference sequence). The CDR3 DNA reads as TGTGCCAGCAGCGGGCGGGCAGGGGAGCTGTTTTTT. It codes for CASSGRAGELFF.

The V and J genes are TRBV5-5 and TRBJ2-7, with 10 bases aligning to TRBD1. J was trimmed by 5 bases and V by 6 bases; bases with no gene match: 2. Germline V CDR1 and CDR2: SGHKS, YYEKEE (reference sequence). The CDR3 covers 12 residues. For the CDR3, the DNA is TGTGCCAGCAAGGGACAGGGGAACGAGCAGTACTTC. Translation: CASKGQGNEQYF.

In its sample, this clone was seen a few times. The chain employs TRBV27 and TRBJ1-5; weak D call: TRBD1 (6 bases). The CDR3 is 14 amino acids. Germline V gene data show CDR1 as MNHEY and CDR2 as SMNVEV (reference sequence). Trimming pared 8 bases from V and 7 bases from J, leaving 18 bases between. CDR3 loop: CASSPQGSGQPQHF. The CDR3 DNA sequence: TGTGCCAGCTCCCCCCAGGGGTCCGGACAGCCCCAGCATTTT.

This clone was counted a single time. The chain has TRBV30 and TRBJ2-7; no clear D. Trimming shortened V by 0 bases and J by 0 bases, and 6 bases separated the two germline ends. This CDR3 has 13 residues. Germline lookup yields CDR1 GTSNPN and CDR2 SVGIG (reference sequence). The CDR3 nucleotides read TGTGCCTGGAGTGTAGGCCCCTCCTACGAGCAGTACTTC. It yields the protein CAWSVGPSYEQYF.

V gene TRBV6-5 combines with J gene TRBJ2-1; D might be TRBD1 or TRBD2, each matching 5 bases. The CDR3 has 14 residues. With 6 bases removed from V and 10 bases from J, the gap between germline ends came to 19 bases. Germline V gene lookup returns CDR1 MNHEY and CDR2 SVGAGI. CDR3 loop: CASSPMGVLAEQFF. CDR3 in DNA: TGTGCCAGCAGCCCTATGGGGGTTTTGGCCGAGCAGTTCTTC.

CDR3 bases: TGCGCCAGCAGCCCCCAGCCCCGGGGGTGCTACAATGAGCAGTTCTTC. Protein: CASSPQPRGCYNEQFF. J is TRBJ2-1 and V is TRBV4-3, with D possibly matching TRBD2 (6 bases). Trimming removed 4 bases from V and 3 bases from J, with 16 bases in between. Germline lookup yields CDR1 LGHNA and CDR2 YSLEER. The CDR3 extends over 16 amino acids.

The CDR3 DNA is TGTGCCAGCAGCGCCCAGGACACAGGGGGCAGCGTCGAGCAGTACTTC. It is translated as CASSAQDTGGSVEQYF. V gene TRBV11-2 combines with J gene TRBJ2-7; 9 bases match TRBD1. Per the germline V gene, CDR1 is SGHAT and CDR2 is FQNNGV. The CDR3 has 16 amino acids. The V segment lost 5 bases and the J segment 6 bases; nucleotides outside the gene matches: 14.

This chain's CDR3 is CSVVVPGRLRDNEQFF. The CDR3, as DNA: TGCAGCGTTGTAGTACCGGGACGCCTCCGGGACAATGAGCAGTTCTTC. The chain employs TRBV29-1 and TRBJ2-1, with D possibly being TRBD1 or TRBD2 (5 bases each). The CDR3 loop spans 16 amino acids. V dropped 4 bases and J dropped 5 bases, with 21 bases sitting between them. Germline lookup yields CDR1 SQVTM and CDR2 ANQGSEA.

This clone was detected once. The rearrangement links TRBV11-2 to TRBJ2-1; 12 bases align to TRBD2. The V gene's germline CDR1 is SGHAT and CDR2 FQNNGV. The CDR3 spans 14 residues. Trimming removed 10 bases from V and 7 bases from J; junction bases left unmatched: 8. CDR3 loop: CATRLAGVSNEQFF. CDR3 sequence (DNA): TGTGCCACCCGACTAGCGGGAGTATCGAATGAGCAGTTCTTC.

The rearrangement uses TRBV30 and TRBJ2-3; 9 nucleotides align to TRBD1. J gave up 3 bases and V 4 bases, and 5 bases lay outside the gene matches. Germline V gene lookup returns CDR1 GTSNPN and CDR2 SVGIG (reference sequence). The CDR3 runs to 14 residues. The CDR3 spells CAWNPGQGTDTQYF. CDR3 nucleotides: TGTGCCTGGAATCCCGGACAGGGGACAGATACGCAGTATTTT. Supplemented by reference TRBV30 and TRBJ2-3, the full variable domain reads SQTIHQWPATLVQPVGSPLSLECTVEGTSNPNLYWYRQAAGRGLQLLFYSVGIGQISSEVPQNLSASRPQDRQFILSSKKLLLSDSGFYLCAWNPGQGTDTQYFGPGTRLTVL.

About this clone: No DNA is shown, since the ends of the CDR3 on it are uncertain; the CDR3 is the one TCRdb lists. The chain's CDR3 is CASSVGAGSPLRF. This chain uses TRBV9 with TRBJ2-7; TRBD2 was called by the table and not checked on the DNA. The CDR3 totals 13 residues, both ends included. CDR1 is SGDLS and CDR2 is YYNGEE in the germline V gene.

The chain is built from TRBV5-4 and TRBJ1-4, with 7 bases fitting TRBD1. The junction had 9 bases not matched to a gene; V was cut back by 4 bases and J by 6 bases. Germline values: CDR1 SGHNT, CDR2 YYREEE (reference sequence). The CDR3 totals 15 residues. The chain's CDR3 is CASSGNRGVDEKLFF. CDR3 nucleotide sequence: TGTGCCAGCAGCGGCAACAGGGGAGTCGATGAAAAACTGTTTTTT.

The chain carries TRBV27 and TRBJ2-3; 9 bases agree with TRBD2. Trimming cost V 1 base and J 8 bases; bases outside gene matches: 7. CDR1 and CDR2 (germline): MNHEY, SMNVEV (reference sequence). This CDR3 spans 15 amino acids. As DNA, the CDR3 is TGTGCCAGCAGTTTATATAGCGGGAGCGGGGGTACGCAGTATTTT. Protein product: CASSLYSGSGGTQYF.

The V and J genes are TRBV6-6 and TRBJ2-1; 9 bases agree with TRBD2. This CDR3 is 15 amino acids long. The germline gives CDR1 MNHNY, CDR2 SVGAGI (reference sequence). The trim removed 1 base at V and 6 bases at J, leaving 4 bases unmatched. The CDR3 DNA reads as TGTGCCAGCAGTTACTTTGGCGGGAGGGTCAATGAGCAGTTCTTC. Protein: CASSYFGGRVNEQFF.